This T cell receptor (beta chain) was retrieved from a study of OX40 agonist ivuxolimab in advanced cancers. Study details: The study gave patients intravenous ivuxolimab at 0.01 to 10 mg/kg every 2 weeks. Eligibility rules accepted prior anti-PD-1, anti-PD-L1 or anti-CTLA-4 therapy, and over 35% had some.

If patients had autoimmune disease history or systemic immunosuppression, they were excluded. Germline V gene data show CDR1 as SGHTA and CDR2 as FQGNSA. The CDR3 runs to 18 residues. V lost 2 bases and J lost 2, with 19 bases in between. Repertoires were generated with immunoSEQ multiplex PCR, while TCRdb's copy carries only in-frame clones and drops some. The sample contains roughly 34,000 clones, roughly 80% of which appear only once. Sequenced here: CD4+ or CD8+ T cells sorted from blood, sampled in a trial of the OX40 agonist ivuxolimab. This chain joins TRBV7-2 and TRBJ2-4, with D perhaps assigned TRBD1 or TRBD2 (5 bases each). The clonotype was recovered from an adult with an advanced solid tumor such as melanoma, head and neck, liver or kidney cancer. CDR3 sequence (DNA): TGTGCCAGCAGCTTACTAAGCGCCAGAACGGGGCCCAAAAACATTCAGTACTTC. Translating gives CASSLLSARTGPKNIQYF.